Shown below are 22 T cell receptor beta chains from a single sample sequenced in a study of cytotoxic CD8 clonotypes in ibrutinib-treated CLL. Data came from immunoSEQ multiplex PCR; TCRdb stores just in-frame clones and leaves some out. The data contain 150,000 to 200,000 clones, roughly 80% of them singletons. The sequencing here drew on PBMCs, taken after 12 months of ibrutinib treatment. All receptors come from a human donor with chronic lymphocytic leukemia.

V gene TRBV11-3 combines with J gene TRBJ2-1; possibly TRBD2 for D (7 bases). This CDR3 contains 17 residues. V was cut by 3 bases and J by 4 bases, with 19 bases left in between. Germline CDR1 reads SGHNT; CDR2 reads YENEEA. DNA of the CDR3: TGTGCCAGCAGCTTGGTCACCGGGGGGCTCAGATACAATGAGCAGTTCTTC. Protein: CASSLVTGGLRYNEQFF.

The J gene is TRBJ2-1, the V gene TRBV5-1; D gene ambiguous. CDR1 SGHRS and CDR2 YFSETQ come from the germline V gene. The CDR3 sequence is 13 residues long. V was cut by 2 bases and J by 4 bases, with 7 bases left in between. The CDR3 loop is CASSLMRYNEQFF. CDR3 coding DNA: TGCGCCAGCAGCTTAATGAGATACAATGAGCAGTTCTTC.

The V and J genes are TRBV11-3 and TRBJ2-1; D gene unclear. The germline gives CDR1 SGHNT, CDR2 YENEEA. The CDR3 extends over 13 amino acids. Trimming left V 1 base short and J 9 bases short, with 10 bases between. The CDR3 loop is CASSLGSPSEQFF. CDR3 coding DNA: TGTGCCAGCAGCTTAGGTTCACCTTCTGAGCAGTTCTTC.

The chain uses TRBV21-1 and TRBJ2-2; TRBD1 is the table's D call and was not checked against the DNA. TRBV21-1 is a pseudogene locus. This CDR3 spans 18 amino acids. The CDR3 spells CASSRHSRTGRNTGELFF. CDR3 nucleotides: TGTGCCAGCAGCCGACACTCCCGGACAGGGCGGAACACCGGGGAGCTGTTTTTT.

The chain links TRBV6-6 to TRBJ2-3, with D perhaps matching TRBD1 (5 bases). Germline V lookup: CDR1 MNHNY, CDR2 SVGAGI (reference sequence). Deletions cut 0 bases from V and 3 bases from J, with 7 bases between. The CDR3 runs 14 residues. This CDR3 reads CASSYSQGTDTQYF. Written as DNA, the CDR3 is TGTGCCAGCAGTTACTCCCAGGGTACAGATACGCAGTATTTT.

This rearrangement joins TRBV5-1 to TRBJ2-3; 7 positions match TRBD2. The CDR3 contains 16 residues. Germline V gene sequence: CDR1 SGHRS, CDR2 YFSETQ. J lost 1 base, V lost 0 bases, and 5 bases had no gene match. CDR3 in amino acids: CASSLEGRAGTDTQYF. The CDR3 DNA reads TGCGCCAGCAGCTTGGAGGGGAGGGCGGGCACAGATACGCAGTATTTT.

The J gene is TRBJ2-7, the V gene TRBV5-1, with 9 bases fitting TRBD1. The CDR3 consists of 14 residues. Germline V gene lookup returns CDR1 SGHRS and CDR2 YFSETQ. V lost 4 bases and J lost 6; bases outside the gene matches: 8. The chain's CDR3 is CASSREGTGSEQYF. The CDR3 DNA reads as TGCGCCAGCAGCAGGGAGGGGACAGGGAGCGAGCAGTACTTC.

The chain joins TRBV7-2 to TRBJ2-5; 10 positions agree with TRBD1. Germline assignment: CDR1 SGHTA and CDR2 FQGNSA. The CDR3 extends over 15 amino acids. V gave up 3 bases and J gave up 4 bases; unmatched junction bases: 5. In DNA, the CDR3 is TGTGCCAGCAGCTTCGCGGACAGGGGGGGAGAGACCCAGTACTTC. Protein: CASSFADRGGETQYF.

CDR3 region: CASSQGQGVRETQYF. The CDR3 DNA follows: TGTGCCAGCAGTCAAGGACAGGGGGTACGAGAGACCCAGTACTTC. V is TRBV6-6 and J is TRBJ2-5; TRBD1 agrees at 10 bases. Germline CDR1 MNHNY, CDR2 SVGAGI (reference sequence). The trim removed 5 bases at V and 4 bases at J, leaving 7 bases unmatched. The CDR3 totals 15 residues.

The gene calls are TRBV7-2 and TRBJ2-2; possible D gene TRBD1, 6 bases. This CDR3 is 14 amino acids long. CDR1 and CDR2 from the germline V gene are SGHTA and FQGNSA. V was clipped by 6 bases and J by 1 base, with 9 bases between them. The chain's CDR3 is CASSLQGNTGELFF. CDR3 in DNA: TGTGCCAGCAGTCTACAGGGGAACACCGGGGAGCTGTTTTTT.

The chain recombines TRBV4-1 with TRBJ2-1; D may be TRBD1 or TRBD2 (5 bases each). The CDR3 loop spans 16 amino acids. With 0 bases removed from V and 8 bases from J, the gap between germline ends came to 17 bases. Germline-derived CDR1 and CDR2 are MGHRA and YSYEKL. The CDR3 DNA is TGCGCCAGCAGCCAAGACTGGCAGGGTAGCGTTTATGAGCAGTTCTTC. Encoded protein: CASSQDWQGSVYEQFF.

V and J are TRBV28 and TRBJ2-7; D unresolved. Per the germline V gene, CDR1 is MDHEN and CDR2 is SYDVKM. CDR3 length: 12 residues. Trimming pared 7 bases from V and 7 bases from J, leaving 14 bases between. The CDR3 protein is CASTFMVGEQYF. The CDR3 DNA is TGTGCCAGCACCTTCATGGTAGGGGAGCAGTACTTC.

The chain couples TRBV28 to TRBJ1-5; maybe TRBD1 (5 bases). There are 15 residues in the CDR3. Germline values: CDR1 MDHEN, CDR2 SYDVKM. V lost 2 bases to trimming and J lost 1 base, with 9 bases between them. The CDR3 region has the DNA TGTGCCAGCAGTTTAGCAGGGAAGAGCAATCAGCCCCAGCATTTT. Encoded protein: CASSLAGKSNQPQHF.

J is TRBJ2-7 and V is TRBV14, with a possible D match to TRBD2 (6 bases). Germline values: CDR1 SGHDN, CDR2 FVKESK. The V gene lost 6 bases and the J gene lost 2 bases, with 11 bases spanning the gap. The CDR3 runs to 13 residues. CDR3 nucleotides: TGTGCCAGCAGGGGGACTTTCACCTACGAGCAGTACTTC. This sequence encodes CASRGTFTYEQYF.

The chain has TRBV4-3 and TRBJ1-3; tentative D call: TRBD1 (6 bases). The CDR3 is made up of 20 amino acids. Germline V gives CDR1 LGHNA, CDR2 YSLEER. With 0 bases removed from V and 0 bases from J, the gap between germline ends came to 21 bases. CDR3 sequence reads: CASSQDHAGTWVGSGNTIYF. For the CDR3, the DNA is TGCGCCAGCAGCCAAGATCATGCGGGGACATGGGTGGGCTCTGGAAACACCATATATTTT.

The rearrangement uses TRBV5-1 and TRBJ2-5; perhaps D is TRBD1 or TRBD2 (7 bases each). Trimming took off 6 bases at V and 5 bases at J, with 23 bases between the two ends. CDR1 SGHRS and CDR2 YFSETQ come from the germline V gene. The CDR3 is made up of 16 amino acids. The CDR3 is CASTFRRGGGRETQYF. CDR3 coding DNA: TGCGCCAGCACCTTCCGGCGGGGAGGGGGCCGGGAGACCCAGTACTTC. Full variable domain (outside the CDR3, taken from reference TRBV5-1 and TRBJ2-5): KAGVTQTPRYLIKTRGQQVTLSCSPISGHRSVSWYQQTPGQGLQFLFEYFSETQRNKGNFPGRFSGRQFSNSRSEMNVSTLELGDSALYLCASTFRRGGGRETQYFGPGTRLLVL.

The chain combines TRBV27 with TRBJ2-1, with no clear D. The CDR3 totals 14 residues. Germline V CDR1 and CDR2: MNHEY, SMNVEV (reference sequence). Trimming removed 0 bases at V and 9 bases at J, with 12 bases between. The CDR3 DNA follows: TGTGCCAGCAGTTTATCGAGATACCTGGGTGAGCAGTTCTTC. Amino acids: CASSLSRYLGEQFF.

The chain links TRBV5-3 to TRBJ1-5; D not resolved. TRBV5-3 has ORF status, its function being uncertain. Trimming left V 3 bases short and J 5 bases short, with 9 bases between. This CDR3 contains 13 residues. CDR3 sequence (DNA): TGTGCCAGAAGCTCCTTGCGGGATCAGCCCCAGCATTTT. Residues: CARSSLRDQPQHF.

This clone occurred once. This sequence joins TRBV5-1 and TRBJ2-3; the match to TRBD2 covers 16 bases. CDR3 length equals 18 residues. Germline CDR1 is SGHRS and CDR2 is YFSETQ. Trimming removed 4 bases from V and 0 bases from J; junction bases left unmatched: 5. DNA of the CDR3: TGCGCCAGCAGCCTGGGGACTAGCGGGAGGGGGAGCACAGATACGCAGTATTTT. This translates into CASSLGTSGRGSTDTQYF.

This chain's CDR3 is CASSPRTDTQYF. CDR3 nucleotides: TGTGCCAGCAGCCCTCGCACAGATACGCAGTATTTT. The chain joins TRBV9 to TRBJ2-3; D is uncertain. V lost 4 bases to trimming and J lost 1 base, with 4 bases between them. The CDR3 runs to 12 residues. Looked up from germline, CDR1 is SGDLS and CDR2 is YYNGEE.

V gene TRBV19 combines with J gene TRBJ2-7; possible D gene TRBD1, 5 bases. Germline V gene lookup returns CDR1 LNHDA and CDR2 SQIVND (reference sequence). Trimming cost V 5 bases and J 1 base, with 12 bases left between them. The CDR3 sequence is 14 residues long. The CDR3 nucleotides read TGTGCCAGTAGTGACCAGGGCCTTTCCTACGAGCAGTACTTC. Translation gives CASSDQGLSYEQYF.

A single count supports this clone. DNA of the CDR3: TGTGCCAGCAGTTCAGGGTACTTCTCTGGAAACACCATATATTTT. It encodes CASSSGYFSGNTIYF. The gene calls are TRBV28 and TRBJ1-3; D perhaps matches TRBD1 (5 bases). The CDR3 totals 15 residues. Germline-derived CDR1 and CDR2 are MDHEN and SYDVKM. V was trimmed by 4 bases and J by 0 bases, leaving 10 bases between them.